This record covers a single T cell receptor (beta chain). These data are taken from a study of blood T cell repertoires in COVID-19. V dropped 4 bases and J dropped 0 bases, with 22 bases sitting between them. The CDR3 is 20 amino acids. From germline, CDR1 is LGHNA and CDR2 YNFKEQ. Generated by immunoSEQ multiplex PCR, the TCRdb table keeps only in-frame clones and is missing some. Among roughly 48,000 clones listed, around 80% were seen once. The clonotype comes from a human donor in a cohort sampled during active COVID-19. The gene calls are TRBV4-2 and TRBJ2-6; a weak D match, TRBD2 (6 bases). Source material: peripheral blood. The CDR3 here is CASSLRSRDLYPSGANVLTF. The CDR3 coding sequence is TGTGCCAGCAGCCTCCGTAGCCGGGACTTATACCCCTCTGGGGCCAACGTCCTGACTTTC.